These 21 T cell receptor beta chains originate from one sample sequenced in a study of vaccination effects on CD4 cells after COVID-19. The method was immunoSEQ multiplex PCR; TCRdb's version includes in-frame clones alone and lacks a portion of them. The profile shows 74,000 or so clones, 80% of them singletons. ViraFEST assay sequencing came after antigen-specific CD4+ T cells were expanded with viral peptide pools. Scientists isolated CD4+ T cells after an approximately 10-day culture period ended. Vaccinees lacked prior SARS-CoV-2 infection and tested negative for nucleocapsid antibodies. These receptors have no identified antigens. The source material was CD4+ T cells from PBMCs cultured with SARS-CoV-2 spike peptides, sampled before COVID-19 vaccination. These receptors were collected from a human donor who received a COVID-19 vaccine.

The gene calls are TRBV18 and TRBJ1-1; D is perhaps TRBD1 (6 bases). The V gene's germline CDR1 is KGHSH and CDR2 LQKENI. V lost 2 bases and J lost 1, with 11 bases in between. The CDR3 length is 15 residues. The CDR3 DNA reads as TGTGCCAGCTCACCATGGGGGGGCACGAACACTGAAGCTTTCTTT. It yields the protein CASSPWGGTNTEAFF. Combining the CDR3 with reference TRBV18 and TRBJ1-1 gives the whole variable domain NAGVMQNPRHLVRRRGQEARLRCSPMKGHSHVYWYRQLPEEGLKFMVYLQKENIIDESGMPKERFSAEFPKEGPSILRIQQVVRGDSAAYFCASSPWGGTNTEAFFGQGTRLTVV.

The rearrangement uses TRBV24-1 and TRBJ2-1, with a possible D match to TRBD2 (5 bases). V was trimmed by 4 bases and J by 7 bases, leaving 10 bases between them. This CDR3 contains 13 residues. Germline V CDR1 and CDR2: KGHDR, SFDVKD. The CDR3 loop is CATSERTFNEQFF. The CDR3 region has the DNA TGTGCCACCAGTGAACGGACTTTTAATGAGCAGTTCTTC.

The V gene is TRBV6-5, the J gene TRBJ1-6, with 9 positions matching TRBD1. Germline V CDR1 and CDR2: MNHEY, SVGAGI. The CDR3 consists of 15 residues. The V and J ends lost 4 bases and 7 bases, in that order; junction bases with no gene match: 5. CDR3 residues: CASSSQGTGNSPLHF. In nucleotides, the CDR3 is TGTGCCAGCAGTTCCCAAGGGACAGGGAATTCACCCCTCCACTTT.

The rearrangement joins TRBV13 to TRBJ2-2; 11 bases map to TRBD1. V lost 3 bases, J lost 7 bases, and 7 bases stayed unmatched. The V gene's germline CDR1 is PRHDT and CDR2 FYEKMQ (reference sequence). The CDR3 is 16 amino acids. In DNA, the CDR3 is TGTGCCAGCAGCTTTGGGACAGGGGGTTCGTTCGGGGAGCTGTTTTTT. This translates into CASSFGTGGSFGELFF.

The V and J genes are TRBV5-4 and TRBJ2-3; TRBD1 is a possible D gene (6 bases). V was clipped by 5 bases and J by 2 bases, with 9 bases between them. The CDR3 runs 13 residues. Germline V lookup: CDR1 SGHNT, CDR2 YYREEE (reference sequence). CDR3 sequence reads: CASRTGFTDTQYF. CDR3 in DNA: TGTGCCAGCAGAACAGGGTTCACAGATACGCAGTATTTT.

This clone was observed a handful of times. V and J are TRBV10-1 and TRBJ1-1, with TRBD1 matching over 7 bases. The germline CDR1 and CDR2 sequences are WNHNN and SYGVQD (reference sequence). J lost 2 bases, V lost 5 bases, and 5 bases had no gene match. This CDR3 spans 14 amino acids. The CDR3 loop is CASSSGGRNTEAFF. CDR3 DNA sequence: TGCGCCAGCAGTTCAGGGGGAAGAAACACTGAAGCTTTCTTT.

This CDR3 reads CASSLDRAGYTF. CDR3 nucleotides: TGTGCCAGCAGCTTAGATAGGGCGGGCTACACCTTC. The chain combines TRBV7-2 with TRBJ1-2; D is unresolved. Germline V lookup: CDR1 SGHTA, CDR2 FQGNSA. The CDR3 is 12 amino acids. Trimming removed 1 base at V and 8 bases at J, with 8 bases between.

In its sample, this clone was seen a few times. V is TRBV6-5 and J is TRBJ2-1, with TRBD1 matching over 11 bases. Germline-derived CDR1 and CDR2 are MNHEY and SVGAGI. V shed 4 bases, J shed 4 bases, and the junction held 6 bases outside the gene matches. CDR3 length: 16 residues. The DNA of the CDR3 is TGTGCCAGCAGTTCGGACAGGGGGCTACGGTACAATGAGCAGTTCTTC. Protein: CASSSDRGLRYNEQFF.

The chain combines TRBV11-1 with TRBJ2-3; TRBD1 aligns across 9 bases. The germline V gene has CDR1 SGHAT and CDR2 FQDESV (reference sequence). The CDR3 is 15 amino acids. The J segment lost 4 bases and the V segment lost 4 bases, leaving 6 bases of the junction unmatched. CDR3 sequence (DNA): TGTGCCAGCAGCTGGGCATGGACAGGGGCAGATACGCAGTATTTT. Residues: CASSWAWTGADTQYF.

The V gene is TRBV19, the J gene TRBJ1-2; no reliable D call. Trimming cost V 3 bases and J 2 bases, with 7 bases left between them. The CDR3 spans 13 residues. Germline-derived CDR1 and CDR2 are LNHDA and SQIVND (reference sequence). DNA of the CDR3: TGTGCCAGTAGTATCCTCCGGAACTATGGCTACACCTTC. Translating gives CASSILRNYGYTF.

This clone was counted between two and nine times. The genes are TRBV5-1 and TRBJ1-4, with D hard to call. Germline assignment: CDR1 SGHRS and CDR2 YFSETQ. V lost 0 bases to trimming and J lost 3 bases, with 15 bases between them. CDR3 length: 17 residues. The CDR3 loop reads CASSLVARPTANEKLFF. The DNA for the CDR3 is TGCGCCAGCAGCTTGGTCGCACGGCCGACTGCTAATGAAAAACTGTTTTTT.

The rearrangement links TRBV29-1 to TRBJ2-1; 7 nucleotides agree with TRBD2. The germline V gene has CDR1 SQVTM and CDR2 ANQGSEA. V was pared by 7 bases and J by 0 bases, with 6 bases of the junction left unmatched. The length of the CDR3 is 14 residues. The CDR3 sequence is CSAGRGGSYNEQFF. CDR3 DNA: TGCAGCGCCGGTCGCGGGGGCTCCTACAATGAGCAGTTCTTC.

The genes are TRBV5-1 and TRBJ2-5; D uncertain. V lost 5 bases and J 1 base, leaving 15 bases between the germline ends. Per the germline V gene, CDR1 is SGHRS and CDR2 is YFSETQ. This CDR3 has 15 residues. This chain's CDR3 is CASSPLDTPQETQYF. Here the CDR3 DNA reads TGCGCCAGCAGTCCTTTAGATACGCCCCAAGAGACCCAGTACTTC.

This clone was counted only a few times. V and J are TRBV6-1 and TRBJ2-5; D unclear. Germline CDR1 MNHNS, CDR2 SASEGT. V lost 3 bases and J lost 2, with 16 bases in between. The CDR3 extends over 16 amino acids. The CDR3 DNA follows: TGTGCCAGCAGTGAGGGTTTTGGACGGATTCAAGAGACCCAGTACTTC. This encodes CASSEGFGRIQETQYF.

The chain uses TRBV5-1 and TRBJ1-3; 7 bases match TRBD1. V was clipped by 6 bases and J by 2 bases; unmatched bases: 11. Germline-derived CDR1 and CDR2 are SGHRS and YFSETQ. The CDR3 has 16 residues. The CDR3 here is CASTERPQGTGNTIYF. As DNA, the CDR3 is TGCGCCAGCACCGAAAGACCACAGGGGACTGGAAACACCATATATTTT.

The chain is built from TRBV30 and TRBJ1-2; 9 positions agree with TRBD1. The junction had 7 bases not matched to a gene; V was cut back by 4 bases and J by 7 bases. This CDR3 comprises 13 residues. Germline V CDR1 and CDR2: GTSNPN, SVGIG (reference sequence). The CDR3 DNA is TGTGCCTGGACCCCCGGGACAGGGCTTGGCTACACCTTC. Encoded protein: CAWTPGTGLGYTF.

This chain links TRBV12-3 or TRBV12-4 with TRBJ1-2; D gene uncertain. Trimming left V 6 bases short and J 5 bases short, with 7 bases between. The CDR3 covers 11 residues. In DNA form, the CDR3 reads TGTGCCAGCAGCCCGTATTATGGCTACACCTTC. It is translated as CASSPYYGYTF.

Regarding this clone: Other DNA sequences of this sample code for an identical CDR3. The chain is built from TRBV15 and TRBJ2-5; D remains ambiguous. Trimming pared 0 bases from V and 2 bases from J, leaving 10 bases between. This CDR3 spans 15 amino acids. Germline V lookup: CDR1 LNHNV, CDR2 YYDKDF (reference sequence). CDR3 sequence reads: CATSRDRGIQETQYF. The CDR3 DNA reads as TGTGCCACCAGCAGAGATCGCGGAATACAAGAGACCCAGTACTTC.

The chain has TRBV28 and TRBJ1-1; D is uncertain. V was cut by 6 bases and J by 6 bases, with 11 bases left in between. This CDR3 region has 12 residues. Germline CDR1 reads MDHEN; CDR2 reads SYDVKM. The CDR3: CASSLMVAEAFF. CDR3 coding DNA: TGTGCCAGCAGCCTTATGGTCGCTGAAGCTTTCTTT. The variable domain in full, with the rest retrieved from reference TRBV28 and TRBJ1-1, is DVKVTQSSRYLVKRTGEKVFLECVQDMDHENMFWYRQDPGLGLRLIYFSYDVKMKEKGDIPEGYSVSREKKERFSLILESASTNQTSMYLCASSLMVAEAFFGQGTRLTVV.

The CDR3 reads CASSQGPGRSNEKLFF. The CDR3 DNA is TGCGCCAGCAGCCAAGGACCGGGACGGAGCAATGAAAAACTGTTTTTT. This chain links TRBV4-1 with TRBJ1-4, with D perhaps TRBD1 (5 bases). The CDR3 has 16 amino acids. Germline CDR1 and CDR2: MGHRA and YSYEKL. Trimming removed 1 base from V and 5 bases from J, with 14 bases in between.

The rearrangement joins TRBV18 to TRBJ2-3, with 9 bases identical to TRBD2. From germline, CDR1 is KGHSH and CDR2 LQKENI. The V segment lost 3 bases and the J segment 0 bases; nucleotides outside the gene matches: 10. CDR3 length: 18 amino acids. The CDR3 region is CASSPGAGGITSTDTQYF. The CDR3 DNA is TGTGCCAGCTCACCGGGAGCGGGGGGAATCACTAGCACAGATACGCAGTATTTT.